Presented here are 12 T cell receptor beta chains from one specimen sequenced in a study of OX40 agonist ivuxolimab in advanced cancers. Produced via immunoSEQ multiplex PCR; TCRdb's table is partial and in-frame only. The profile shows some 25,000 clones, approximately 75% of them singletons. The sample consisted of CD4+ or CD8+ T cells sorted from blood, taken in a trial of the OX40 agonist ivuxolimab. Every receptor here comes from an adult with an advanced solid tumor such as melanoma, head and neck, liver or kidney cancer.

The rearrangement joins TRBV6-5 to TRBJ2-1, with D perhaps matching TRBD1 or TRBD2 (5 bases each). The CDR3 runs 16 residues. Deletions cut 0 bases from V and 5 bases from J, with 14 bases between. Germline V gene data show CDR1 as MNHEY and CDR2 as SVGAGI. The CDR3 spells CASSYSKSGAHNEQFF. CDR3 coding DNA: TGTGCCAGCAGTTACTCGAAGTCCGGGGCCCACAATGAGCAGTTCTTC.

The genes are TRBV7-6 and TRBJ2-1; 7 bases are a match to TRBD2. The V segment lost 0 bases and the J segment 5 bases; nucleotides outside the gene matches: 22. Germline CDR1 is SGHVS and CDR2 is FNYEAQ. This CDR3 has 21 amino acids. The CDR3 sequence: CASSLAFSSGTNSRLNNEQFF. CDR3 bases: TGTGCCAGCAGCTTAGCGTTTTCGAGCGGGACTAACTCCCGATTAAACAATGAGCAGTTCTTC. The entire variable domain, with the rest obtained from reference TRBV7-6 and TRBJ2-1, is as follows: GAGVSQSPRYKVTKRGQDVALRCDPISGHVSLYWYRQALGQGPEFLTYFNYEAQQDKSGLPNDRFSAERPEGSISTLTIQRTEQRDSAMYRCASSLAFSSGTNSRLNNEQFFGPGTRLTVL.

The chain combines TRBV14 with TRBJ1-2; TRBD1 might be the D (5 bases). The V and J ends lost 6 bases and 0 bases respectively, with 17 bases between them. The CDR3 runs 16 residues. Per the germline V gene, CDR1 is SGHDN and CDR2 is FVKESK. CDR3 sequence reads: CASRPKSDTTNYGYTF. CDR3 DNA sequence: TGTGCCAGCAGACCCAAATCGGACACCACTAACTATGGCTACACCTTC.

The J gene is TRBJ2-7, the V gene TRBV2; 8 positions agree with TRBD2. J gave up 9 bases and V 0 bases, and 7 bases lay outside the gene matches. Per germline, CDR1 SNHLY and CDR2 FYNNEI. The CDR3 sequence is 14 residues long. In nucleotides, the CDR3 is TGTGCCAGCAGTGAAGCGCGGGAGGCCTATCGGCAGTACTTC. This encodes CASSEAREAYRQYF.

This clone was found once. The chain joins TRBV9 to TRBJ2-1; D is ambiguous. The germline V gene has CDR1 SGDLS and CDR2 YYNGEE. Trimming removed 4 bases at V and 8 bases at J, with 16 bases between. This CDR3 is 14 amino acids long. CDR3 sequence (DNA): TGTGCCAGCAGCACCCAGTTCCTTTCGGATGAGCAGTTCTTC. Encoded protein: CASSTQFLSDEQFF.

V usage is TRBV25-1 and J usage is TRBJ1-2; D is uncertain. The CDR3 extends over 13 amino acids. V was pared by 2 bases and J by 4 bases, with 8 bases between. CDR1 is MGHDK and CDR2 is SYGVNS in the germline V gene. The CDR3: CASSEAAGYGYTF. CDR3 DNA: TGTGCCAGCAGTGAAGCGGCGGGCTATGGCTACACCTTC.

The gene calls are TRBV9 and TRBJ2-5, with a tentative D call TRBD2 (5 bases). From germline, CDR1 is SGDLS and CDR2 YYNGEE. Deletions cut 4 bases from V and 4 bases from J, with 11 bases between. This CDR3 is 13 amino acids long. CDR3 coding DNA: TGTGCCAGCAGCCCACGGGATGTAGAGACCCAGTACTTC. Encoded protein: CASSPRDVETQYF.

The chain is built from TRBV7-6 and TRBJ1-1, with unresolved D. The germline V and J ends were trimmed by 0 bases and 6 bases, with 17 bases remaining between them. The CDR3 has 16 amino acids. Germline V gene data show CDR1 as SGHVS and CDR2 as FNYEAQ. In DNA, the CDR3 is TGTGCCAGCAGCTTAGCGGCGGGCCCGGGCCGGTCTGAAGCTTTCTTT. It encodes CASSLAAGPGRSEAFF.

The chain recombines TRBV28 with TRBJ2-6, with TRBD1 matching 8 bases. CDR1 and CDR2 from the germline V gene are MDHEN and SYDVKM. The CDR3 is made up of 15 amino acids. Unmatched junction bases numbered 5, after V lost 10 bases and J lost 0 bases. The CDR3 DNA sequence: TGTGCCACCGGACAGGGTAACTCTGGGGCCAACGTCCTGACTTTC. Its translation is CATGQGNSGANVLTF.

J is TRBJ2-3 and V is TRBV6-6; unclear D gene. CDR1 and CDR2 (germline): MNHNY, SVGAGI (reference sequence). Trimming took 2 bases from V and 1 from J, leaving 10 bases between them. CDR3 size: 15 residues. In DNA, the CDR3 is TGTGCCAGCAGTTACGTTGGGGAAGGCACAGATACGCAGTATTTT. Its translation: CASSYVGEGTDTQYF.

The gene calls are TRBV7-6 and TRBJ2-7; 10 nucleotides align to TRBD2. The CDR3 totals 18 residues. V gave up 1 base and J gave up 2 bases; unmatched junction bases: 11. The V gene's germline CDR1 is SGHVS and CDR2 FNYEAQ. CDR3: CASSLVRTSGTPAYEQYF. In nucleotides, the CDR3 is TGTGCCAGCAGCTTAGTCCGGACTAGCGGAACTCCAGCCTACGAGCAGTACTTC.

This rearrangement joins TRBV6-5 to TRBJ2-7; the D gene is possibly TRBD2 (5 bases). The CDR3 totals 13 residues. V shed 6 bases and J shed 0 bases, with 9 bases lying between them. Looked up from germline, CDR1 is MNHEY and CDR2 is SVGAGI. The CDR3 protein is CASRRTHSYEQYF. CDR3 nucleotide sequence: TGTGCCAGCAGACGGACTCACTCCTACGAGCAGTACTTC.